These T cell receptor beta chains were read from a single sample in a study of post-analysis software for immune sequencing data. A single record per CDR3 protein comes from TCRdb applying MiXCR to the PCR reads. The repertoire holds 150,000 to 200,000 distinct CDR3 sequences, with approximately 28% as singletons. The specimen sequenced was blood. Receptors originate from a girl aged 10 to 17 with multiple sclerosis. Both conserved end residues are part of each CDR3. Some rows have no size entry. The others give once, few or many, or a class for an expanded clone.

TRBJ2-3 | TRBV6-2/TRBV6-3 | - | CASSQVPSEPRDTQYF
TRBJ2-7 | TRBV9 | many | CASSVDLAEEQYF
TRBJ1-2 | TRBV24-1 | - | CATSDGRTGYGYTF
TRBJ1-5 | TRBV5-8 | few | CASSFADREKYPQHF
TRBJ1-1 | TRBV6-1 | few | CASKSSGGGDTEAFF
TRBJ2-1 | TRBV4-1 | many | CASSQDHRYVELYNEQFF
TRBJ2-1 | TRBV12-3/TRBV12-4 | many | CASSLPGLAGYNEQFF
TRBJ2-5 | TRBV20-1 | many | CSARRAGEETQYF
TRBJ1-6 | TRBV12-3/TRBV12-4 | - | CASSGQGGNSPLHF
TRBJ1-5 | TRBV6-6 | - | CASSYEGAGGRYQPQHF
TRBJ1-6 | TRBV6-5 | - | CASSYSTGPLHF
TRBJ2-3 | TRBV4-1 | many | CASSQGQGSTDTQYF